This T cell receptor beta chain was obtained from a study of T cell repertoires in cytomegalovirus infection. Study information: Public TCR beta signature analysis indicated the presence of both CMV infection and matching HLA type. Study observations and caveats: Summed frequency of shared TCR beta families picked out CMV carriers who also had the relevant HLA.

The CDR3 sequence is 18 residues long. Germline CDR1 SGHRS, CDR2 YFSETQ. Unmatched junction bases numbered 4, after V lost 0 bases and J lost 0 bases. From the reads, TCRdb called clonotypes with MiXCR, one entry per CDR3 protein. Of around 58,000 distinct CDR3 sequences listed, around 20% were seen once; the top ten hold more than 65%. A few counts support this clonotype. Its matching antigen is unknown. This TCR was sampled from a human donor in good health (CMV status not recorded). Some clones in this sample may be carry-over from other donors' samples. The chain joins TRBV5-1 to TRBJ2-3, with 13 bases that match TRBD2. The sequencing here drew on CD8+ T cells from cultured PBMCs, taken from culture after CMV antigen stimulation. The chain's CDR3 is CASSLEGLAGASTDTQYF. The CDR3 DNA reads TGCGCCAGCAGCTTGGAAGGACTAGCGGGGGCCAGCACAGATACGCAGTATTTT.